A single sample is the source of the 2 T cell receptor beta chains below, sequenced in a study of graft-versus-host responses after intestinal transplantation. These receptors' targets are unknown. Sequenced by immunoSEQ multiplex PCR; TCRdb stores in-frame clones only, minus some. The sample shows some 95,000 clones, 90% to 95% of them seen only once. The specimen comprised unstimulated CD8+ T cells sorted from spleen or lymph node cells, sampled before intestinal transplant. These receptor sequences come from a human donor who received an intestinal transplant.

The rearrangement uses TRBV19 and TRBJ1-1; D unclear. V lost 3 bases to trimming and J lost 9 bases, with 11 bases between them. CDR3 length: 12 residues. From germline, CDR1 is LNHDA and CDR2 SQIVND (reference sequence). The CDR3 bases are TGTGCCAGTAGTATGGTCGGGTTTCAAGCTTTCTTT. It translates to CASSMVGFQAFF.

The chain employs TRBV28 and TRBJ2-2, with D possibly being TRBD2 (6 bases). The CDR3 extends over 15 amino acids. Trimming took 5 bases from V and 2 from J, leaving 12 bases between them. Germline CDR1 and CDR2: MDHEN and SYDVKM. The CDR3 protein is CASSLPGLNTGELFF. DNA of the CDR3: TGTGCCAGCAGTCTACCGGGACTTAACACCGGGGAGCTGTTTTTT.